One sample yielded the 23 T cell receptor beta chains listed below, sequenced in a study of shared clonotypes between healthy human individuals. The data were produced by immunoSEQ multiplex PCR, yet TCRdb's version contains in-frame clones alone and is incomplete. The table shows 2 million to 2.5 million clones, with nearly 97% occurring only once. Material for sequencing was naive CD4+ T cells sorted from blood. This sample's subset: CD45RA+ positively selected. These receptor sequences come from a man between 18 and 35 years old in good health.

The rearrangement links TRBV5-6 to TRBJ1-2; tentative D call: TRBD1 (6 bases). V was clipped by 4 bases and J by 8 bases, with 12 bases between them. The germline V gene encodes CDR1 SGHDT and CDR2 YYEEEE. The CDR3 has 12 amino acids. The CDR3 spells CASSADSWGYTF. The CDR3 DNA is TGTGCCAGCAGCGCGGACAGTTGGGGCTACACCTTC.

V usage is TRBV7-2 and J usage is TRBJ2-5; weak D call: TRBD1 (5 bases). This CDR3 is 17 amino acids long. Germline CDR1 and CDR2: SGHTA and FQGNSA. The V end was cut by 1 base, the J end by 5 bases, with 20 bases between. DNA for the CDR3: TGTGCCAGCAGCTTAGTGAGAAAGGACCCTGGGGCGGAGACCCAGTACTTC. Translated: CASSLVRKDPGAETQYF.

Regarding this clone: The identical CDR3 is also encoded by other nucleotide sequences in the sample. This chain uses TRBV4-3 with TRBJ2-7; no reliable D call. From germline, CDR1 is LGHNA and CDR2 YSLEER. The CDR3 is 14 residues long. V was pared by 0 bases and J by 0 bases, with 6 bases between. As DNA, the CDR3 is TGCGCCAGCAGCCAAGATAGAGCCTCCTACGAGCAGTACTTC. This translates into CASSQDRASYEQYF.

The genes are TRBV19 and TRBJ2-3; D may be TRBD1 (6 bases). This CDR3 is 14 amino acids long. The V end lost 9 bases, the J end lost 3 bases, and 16 bases lay between the germline ends. Germline V lookup: CDR1 LNHDA, CDR2 SQIVND (reference sequence). DNA of the CDR3: TGTGCCAGCGGGATACAGGGTGGTACAGATACGCAGTATTTT. It yields the protein CASGIQGGTDTQYF. The full variable domain, in which reference TRBV19 and TRBJ2-3 provide the parts outside the CDR3, is DGGITQSPKYLFRKEGQNVTLSCEQNLNHDAMYWYRQDPGQGLRLIYYSQIVNDFQKGDIAEGYSVSREKKESFPLTVTSAQKNPTAFYLCASGIQGGTDTQYFGPGTRLTVL.

The V call is TRBV19, the J call TRBJ1-2; a possible D gene is TRBD1 (5 bases). In germline, CDR1 is LNHDA, CDR2 SQIVND (reference sequence). The CDR3 extends over 13 amino acids. Between the trimmed V and J ends, which lost 3 bases and 10 bases, there was a span of 15 bases. The CDR3 region is CASSIDGGYHYTF. CDR3 coding DNA: TGTGCCAGTAGTATCGACGGGGGTTATCACTACACCTTC.

V usage is TRBV2 and J usage is TRBJ2-1; a possible D gene is TRBD1 (6 bases). Trimming took off 0 bases at V and 7 bases at J, with 16 bases between the two ends. This CDR3 contains 16 residues. CDR1 SNHLY and CDR2 FYNNEI come from the germline V gene. The CDR3 region has the DNA TGTGCCAGCAGTGAAGCCCCCACAGGGCCCCTGAATGAGCAGTTCTTC. As protein: CASSEAPTGPLNEQFF. The full variable domain, completed using reference TRBV2 and TRBJ2-1, is EPEVTQTPSHQVTQMGQEVILRCVPISNHLYFYWYRQILGQKVEFLVSFYNNEISEKSEIFDDQFSVERPDGSNFTLKIRSTKLEDSAMYFCASSEAPTGPLNEQFFGPGTRLTVL.

The chain carries TRBV9 and TRBJ2-5; maybe TRBD2 (6 bases). The CDR3 totals 14 residues. Germline CDR1 SGDLS, CDR2 YYNGEE. Deletions cut 2 bases from V and 4 bases from J, with 12 bases between. CDR3 amino acids: CASSVRGSVETQYF. The CDR3 DNA reads as TGTGCCAGCAGCGTTCGGGGGAGCGTAGAGACCCAGTACTTC.

In DNA, the CDR3 is TGTGCCAGCAGCCCTTATAGCGACAATGAGCAGTTCTTC. The encoded protein is CASSPYSDNEQFF. This sequence joins TRBV7-2 and TRBJ2-1, with a tentative D call TRBD2 (5 bases). This CDR3 region has 13 residues. V gave up 5 bases and J gave up 5 bases, with 10 bases separating them. Germline values: CDR1 SGHTA, CDR2 FQGNSA.

Details on this clone: Other DNA sequences within the sample encode an identical CDR3. This sequence joins TRBV9 and TRBJ2-7, with TRBD1 matching 8 bases. This CDR3 spans 15 amino acids. Looked up from germline, CDR1 is SGDLS and CDR2 is YYNGEE. The J segment lost 4 bases and the V segment lost 4 bases, leaving 10 bases of the junction unmatched. The CDR3 loop is CASSPGQGPSYEQYF. The DNA of the CDR3 is TGTGCCAGCAGCCCCGGACAGGGCCCCTCGTACGAGCAGTACTTC.

A single count supports this clone. The chain has TRBV10-3 and TRBJ2-3, with D hard to call. Germline CDR1 and CDR2: ENHRY and SYGVKD. The germline V and J ends were trimmed by 3 bases and 3 bases, with 7 bases remaining between them. The CDR3 is made up of 13 amino acids. The CDR3 is CAISEGWTDTQYF. Written as DNA, the CDR3 is TGTGCCATCAGTGAAGGTTGGACAGATACGCAGTATTTT.

The rearrangement links TRBV4-1 to TRBJ1-4, with D unclear. This CDR3 is 15 amino acids long. V lost 1 base and J lost 5, with 11 bases in between. Germline CDR1 is MGHRA and CDR2 is YSYEKL. CDR3 amino acids: CASSQGTTANEKLFF. CDR3 coding DNA: TGCGCCAGCAGCCAAGGGACCACGGCAAATGAAAAACTGTTTTTT.

The rearrangement joins TRBV7-9 to TRBJ2-7, with TRBD1 matching over 10 bases. After removal of 5 bases from V and 4 bases from J, the junction contained 20 bases not matched to a gene. The CDR3 is 19 amino acids. CDR1 and CDR2 (germline): SEHNR, FQNEAQ (reference sequence). The CDR3 here is CASSLTGTGDIRSGYEQYF. The CDR3, as DNA: TGTGCCAGCAGCCTAACCGGGACAGGGGACATAAGGTCTGGTTACGAGCAGTACTTC.

CDR3 DNA: TGTGCCAGCAGTGAAGCTGGGACTAGCGGGAGGGCCTCCTACAATGAGCAGTTCTTC. Its translation: CASSEAGTSGRASYNEQFF. The gene calls are TRBV6-1 and TRBJ2-1; 16 positions match TRBD2. CDR1 MNHNS and CDR2 SASEGT come from the germline V gene. The length of the CDR3 is 19 residues. Trimming cost V 0 bases and J 0 bases; bases outside gene matches: 2.

The chain has TRBV5-1 and TRBJ2-7, with 8 nucleotides matching TRBD1. V dropped 8 bases and J dropped 5; count of bases not matched to a gene: 9. The CDR3 extends over 13 amino acids. Germline V gives CDR1 SGHRS, CDR2 YFSETQ. The CDR3 region is CASGQGNKNEQYF. The CDR3 DNA reads TGCGCCAGTGGACAGGGAAACAAAAACGAGCAGTACTTC.

The rearrangement uses TRBV7-2 and TRBJ2-6, with D perhaps TRBD1 or TRBD2 (5 bases each). The CDR3 loop spans 18 amino acids. CDR1 and CDR2 from the germline V gene are SGHTA and FQGNSA. V shed 1 base and J shed 2 bases, with 15 bases lying between them. The CDR3 here is CASSLGSGTLAGANVLTF. The CDR3 nucleotides are TGTGCCAGCAGCTTAGGTTCGGGGACGTTAGCTGGGGCCAACGTCCTGACTTTC.

V gene TRBV10-3 combines with J gene TRBJ2-3, with no clear D. The CDR3 length is 10 residues. V lost 3 bases and J 7 bases, leaving 2 bases between the germline ends. Germline CDR1 reads ENHRY; CDR2 reads SYGVKD. In nucleotides, the CDR3 is TGTGCCATCAGTGAATATACGCAGTATTTT. It translates to CAISEYTQYF.

The chain joins TRBV11-3 to TRBJ2-6, with 11 bases aligning to TRBD1. Germline V gene lookup returns CDR1 SGHNT and CDR2 YENEEA. This CDR3 has 18 residues. Germline trimming cut 4 bases from V and 2 bases from J; bases unmatched to any gene: 7. CDR3 coding DNA: TGTGCCAGCAGCTCCTCGGACAGGGGGCTCGCTGGGGCCAACGTCCTGACTTTC. Amino acids: CASSSSDRGLAGANVLTF.

J is TRBJ2-7 and V is TRBV18; D may be TRBD2 (5 bases). V was trimmed by 6 bases and J by 4 bases, leaving 16 bases between them. The germline CDR1 and CDR2 sequences are KGHSH and LQKENI. The CDR3 is 14 amino acids. The CDR3 coding sequence is TGTGCCAGCTCTCATATCGACGGGAATTACGAGCAGTACTTC. Protein product: CASSHIDGNYEQYF.

The chain has TRBV21-1 and TRBJ1-1. TRBV21-1 is given as a pseudogene. The CDR3 consists of 15 residues. The CDR3 region has the DNA TGTGCCACCCCCCCCTGTCACTGTGTGAACACTGAAGCTTTCTTT. As protein: CATPPCHCVNTEAFF.

This clone came up once. V gene TRBV5-1 combines with J gene TRBJ2-7; TRBD1 is a possible D gene (6 bases). This CDR3 comprises 15 residues. Deletions cut 4 bases from V and 2 bases from J, with 16 bases between. Germline CDR1 reads SGHRS; CDR2 reads YFSETQ. This CDR3 is CASSPGTTTAYEQYF. In DNA, the CDR3 is TGCGCCAGCAGCCCAGGGACAACGACCGCCTACGAGCAGTACTTC.

The chain is built from TRBV7-2 and TRBJ2-6; either TRBD1 or TRBD2 may fit D (5 bases each). In germline, CDR1 is SGHTA, CDR2 FQGNSA. The CDR3 is made up of 16 amino acids. V dropped 0 bases and J dropped 2 bases, with 8 bases sitting between them. CDR3 region: CASSLAGTPGANVLTF. Written as DNA, the CDR3 is TGTGCCAGCAGCTTAGCCGGGACGCCTGGGGCCAACGTCCTGACTTTC.

Notes on this clone: Different DNA sequences within this sample yield the same CDR3. The chain has TRBV18 and TRBJ2-6; no clear D. There are 15 residues in the CDR3. Germline-derived CDR1 and CDR2 are KGHSH and LQKENI. V lost 2 bases, J lost 4 bases, and 9 bases lay in between. The CDR3 here is CASSPGVAGANVLTF. The DNA for the CDR3 is TGTGCCAGCTCACCAGGAGTGGCCGGGGCCAACGTCCTGACTTTC.

The chain carries TRBV7-8 and TRBJ2-5; D possibly matches TRBD1 or TRBD2 (5 bases each). CDR3 length: 18 residues. Germline V gene lookup returns CDR1 SGHVS and CDR2 FQNEAQ. V lost 3 bases to trimming and J lost 2 bases, with 22 bases between them. CDR3 bases: TGTGCCAGCAGCTTCGGCCAACCAGACAGAGCGGCACAAGAGACCCAGTACTTC. Its protein product is CASSFGQPDRAAQETQYF.